Each of the 19 T cell receptor beta chains below was sequenced from the same sample in a study of T cell responses to AZD1222 COVID-19 vaccine. Only in-frame clones appear in the TCRdb table, and some are missing; sequencing was by immunoSEQ multiplex PCR. This sample yields around 120,000 clones, of which 80% to 90% are seen a single time; 8.5% to 14% belongs to the top ten. Sequenced here: peripheral blood, sampled on day 0 of MenACWY control vaccination. These receptors originate from an adult in good health.

The J gene is TRBJ2-5, the V gene TRBV29-1; 8 positions match TRBD1. V trimming: 3 bases; J trimming: 4 bases; junction bases outside the gene matches: 1. Germline V gene sequence: CDR1 SQVTM, CDR2 ANQGSEA. The CDR3 is 12 residues long. Here the CDR3 DNA reads TGCAGCGTTGACAGGGGGCGAGAGACCCAGTACTTC. It specifies CSVDRGRETQYF. Together with reference TRBV29-1 and TRBJ2-5, the CDR3 gives the full variable domain: SAVISQKPSRDICQRGTSLTIQCQVDSQVTMMFWYRQQPGQSLTLIATANQGSEATYESGFVIDKFPISRPNLTFSTLTVSNMSPEDSSIYLCSVDRGRETQYFGPGTRLLVL.

This chain connects TRBV7-2 to TRBJ2-2; perhaps TRBD1 as D (7 bases). Germline CDR1 reads SGHTA; CDR2 reads FQGNSA. The CDR3 contains 13 residues. V lost 7 bases, J lost 7 bases, and 13 bases lay in between. CDR3 residues: CASTRQGGGELFF. Written as DNA, the CDR3 is TGTGCCAGCACCCGACAGGGAGGCGGGGAGCTGTTTTTT.

This clone was picked up a small number of times. V and J are TRBV7-8 and TRBJ2-2; 10 bases map to TRBD2. The trim removed 6 bases at V and 0 bases at J, leaving 13 bases unmatched. The CDR3 has 19 amino acids. From germline, CDR1 is SGHVS and CDR2 FQNEAQ. This CDR3 is CASSKRRKGLATNTGELFF. The CDR3 coding sequence is TGTGCCAGCAGTAAACGACGGAAGGGACTAGCGACGAACACCGGGGAGCTGTTTTTT.

This chain joins TRBV30 and TRBJ2-2; TRBD1 matches at 8 bases. V trimming: 3 bases; J trimming: 6 bases; junction bases outside the gene matches: 3. Per the germline V gene, CDR1 is GTSNPN and CDR2 is SVGIG (reference sequence). The CDR3 length is 13 residues. For the CDR3, the DNA is TGTGCCTGGAGGATGGACAGGGCCGGGGAGCTGTTTTTT. This encodes CAWRMDRAGELFF.

The chain employs TRBV19 and TRBJ1-2; D may be TRBD1 (5 bases). V was shortened by 5 bases and J by 4 bases, with 11 bases between the two germline ends. This CDR3 is built from 13 residues. Germline V gene data show CDR1 as LNHDA and CDR2 as SQIVND (reference sequence). The CDR3 region has the DNA TGTGCCAGTAGTTGGCAGGGTGCCTATGGCTACACCTTC. This gives the protein CASSWQGAYGYTF.

The chain is built from TRBV6-2 or TRBV6-3 and TRBJ2-5; D perhaps matches TRBD2 (5 bases). This CDR3 has 14 residues. Trimming removed 3 bases from V and 4 bases from J, with 12 bases in between. Germline assignment: CDR1 MNHEY and CDR2 SVGEGT. The CDR3, as DNA: TGTGCCAGCAGTTATTCTCGAGAGGGAGAGACCCAGTACTTC. It is translated as CASSYSREGETQYF.

The rearrangement links TRBV7-2 to TRBJ1-2, with D perhaps matching TRBD1 (6 bases). The CDR3 has 15 residues. Per the germline V gene, CDR1 is SGHTA and CDR2 is FQGNSA. The V gene lost 7 bases and the J gene lost 4 bases, with 19 bases spanning the gap. The CDR3 sequence is CASTQDNRDFYGYTF. CDR3 DNA sequence: TGTGCCAGCACCCAAGACAACAGGGACTTCTATGGCTACACCTTC. The whole variable domain, remainder taken from reference TRBV7-2 and TRBJ1-2, is GAGVSQSPSNKVTEKGKDVELRCDPISGHTALYWYRQSLGQGLEFLIYFQGNSAPDKSGLPSDRFSAERTGGSVSTLTIQRTQQEDSAVYLCASTQDNRDFYGYTFGSGTRLTVV.

V is TRBV3-1 (or the pseudogene TRBV3-2) and J is TRBJ2-5; D call uncertain. V was trimmed by 5 bases and J by 4 bases, leaving 11 bases between them. The germline CDR1 and CDR2 sequences are LGHDT and YNNKEL (reference sequence). The CDR3 length is 13 residues. CDR3 sequence reads: CASSGIRAETQYF. In DNA, the CDR3 is TGTGCCAGCAGCGGAATAAGGGCAGAGACCCAGTACTTC.

The chain recombines TRBV9 with TRBJ1-5; TRBD1 agrees at 8 bases. This CDR3 spans 14 amino acids. Germline-derived CDR1 and CDR2 are SGDLS and YYNGEE. The J segment lost 4 bases and the V segment lost 2 bases, leaving 2 bases of the junction unmatched. The CDR3 nucleotides are TGTGCCAGCAGCGTTACAGGGGGGAATCAGCCCCAGCATTTT. Translation: CASSVTGGNQPQHF.

The CDR3 nucleotides read TGTGCCAGCAGCTTAGGCGGGGGCGGTTTGGCCAGGGAGACCCAGTACTTC. Translation gives CASSLGGGGLARETQYF. The V gene is TRBV11-3, the J gene TRBJ2-5; perhaps TRBD2 as D (7 bases). CDR3 length equals 17 residues. With 1 base removed from V and 5 bases from J, the gap between germline ends came to 20 bases. Germline V gene lookup returns CDR1 SGHNT and CDR2 YENEEA.

The chain joins TRBV28 to TRBJ2-1; 10 nucleotides line up with TRBD2. J was trimmed by 7 bases and V by 1 base; bases with no gene match: 13. The germline V gene has CDR1 MDHEN and CDR2 SYDVKM. This CDR3 comprises 18 residues. The CDR3 is CASSLSPLLAGATNEQFF. Written as DNA, the CDR3 is TGTGCCAGCAGTTTATCCCCCCTCCTAGCGGGAGCTACGAATGAGCAGTTCTTC.

The chain combines TRBV24-1 with TRBJ2-2; a possible D gene is TRBD1 (6 bases). Trimming took 2 bases from V and 3 from J, leaving 9 bases between them. Germline V gene sequence: CDR1 KGHDR, CDR2 SFDVKD. The CDR3 has 15 amino acids. The CDR3 coding sequence is TGTGCCACCAGTGATTCCGGGACACACACCGGGGAGCTGTTTTTT. It codes for CATSDSGTHTGELFF.

This chain joins TRBV19 and TRBJ2-7; D remains ambiguous. Germline loops: CDR1 LNHDA, CDR2 SQIVND (reference sequence). CDR3 size: 14 residues. V was trimmed by 3 bases and J by 0 bases, leaving 9 bases between them. CDR3 residues: CASSMTHSSYEQYF. CDR3 DNA sequence: TGTGCCAGTAGTATGACCCACAGCTCCTACGAGCAGTACTTC.

The chain joins TRBV3-1 (or the pseudogene TRBV3-2) to TRBJ1-2; D gene uncertain. The CDR3 length is 14 residues. Per germline, CDR1 LGHDT and CDR2 YNNKEL (reference sequence). Trimming took off 2 bases at V and 8 bases at J, with 15 bases between the two ends. CDR3 bases: TGTGCCAGCAGCCAAAGTGACCCCAACGTGGGCTACACCTTC. Protein sequence: CASSQSDPNVGYTF.

The table lists this clone with a count of one. The chain uses TRBV6-5 and TRBJ1-1, with D unresolved. This CDR3 is built from 14 residues. V lost 6 bases and J 5 bases, leaving 16 bases between the germline ends. Germline V gene sequence: CDR1 MNHEY, CDR2 SVGAGI. This chain's CDR3 is CASRLPGGLTEAFF. Here the CDR3 DNA reads TGTGCCAGCAGACTCCCGGGAGGGCTAACTGAAGCTTTCTTT.

The chain employs TRBV7-9 and TRBJ2-3; 8 bases line up with TRBD1. Germline CDR1 reads SEHNR; CDR2 reads FQNEAQ (reference sequence). This CDR3 has 15 amino acids. After removal of 1 base from V and 2 bases from J, the junction contained 2 bases not matched to a gene. The CDR3 region has the DNA TGTGCCAGCAGCTTAGGCCAGGGGGCCACAGATACGCAGTATTTT. Its translation is CASSLGQGATDTQYF.

This clone showed up just a few times. The chain links TRBV12-3 or TRBV12-4 to TRBJ1-5; D is perhaps TRBD1 (5 bases). This CDR3 contains 13 residues. V gave up 4 bases and J gave up 1 base, with 5 bases separating them. This CDR3 reads CASSWGSNQPQHF. CDR3 DNA: TGTGCCAGCAGTTGGGGCAGCAATCAGCCCCAGCATTTT.

This clone was counted only a few times. J is TRBJ1-2 and V is TRBV12-3 or TRBV12-4, with D unclear. This CDR3 is 13 amino acids long. Trimming took off 7 bases at V and 4 bases at J, with 13 bases between the two ends. CDR3 DNA sequence: TGTGCCAGCAAAGTAAGGGCCTTCTATGGCTACACCTTC. Its translation is CASKVRAFYGYTF.

The chain joins TRBV6-5 to TRBJ1-5; D call uncertain. Deletions cut 7 bases from V and 4 bases from J, with 8 bases between. Germline V CDR1 and CDR2: MNHEY, SVGAGI. The length of the CDR3 is 12 residues. The CDR3 nucleotides are TGTGCCAGCAAGGTAAAGAATCAGCCCCAGCATTTT. Its translation is CASKVKNQPQHF.